These 18 T cell receptor beta chains came from one sample sequenced in a study of T cells after yellow fever vaccination. TCRdb reanalysed the 5' RACE reads using MiXCR and keeps one entry per CDR3 protein. Seen here are 300,000 to 400,000 distinct CDR3 sequences, 8.7% observed once, and the top ten hold roughly 18%. This specimen consisted of PBMCs, obtained on the day of the first yellow fever vaccination. These receptors originate from a young man who received the YFV17D yellow fever vaccine.

This clonotype was recorded a few times. The chain couples TRBV28 to TRBJ1-1; a weak D match, TRBD1 (5 bases). V was clipped by 5 bases and J by 11 bases, with 12 bases between them. This CDR3 has 11 amino acids. Looked up from germline, CDR1 is MDHEN and CDR2 is SYDVKM. CDR3 coding DNA: TGTGCCAGCAGTATACGGGACGGGGCTTTCTTT. Its translation: CASSIRDGAFF.

This clonotype has more than one count but fewer than ten. CDR3 region: CASSVGPRDIEQFF. DNA of the CDR3: TGTGCCAGCAGCGTAGGTCCTAGGGATATTGAGCAGTTCTTC. The chain couples TRBV9 to TRBJ2-1; D is unresolved. Trimming cost V 0 bases and J 9 bases, with 13 bases left between them. Germline V gene sequence: CDR1 SGDLS, CDR2 YYNGEE. The CDR3 totals 14 residues. Using reference TRBV9 and TRBJ2-1 for the parts outside the CDR3, the full variable domain is DSGVTQTPKHLITATGQRVTLRCSPRSGDLSVYWYQQSLDQGLQFLIQYYNGEERAKGNILERFSAQQFPDLHSELNLSSLELGDSALYFCASSVGPRDIEQFFGPGTRLTVL.

This clonotype was recorded a few times. The V and J genes are TRBV12-3 or TRBV12-4 and TRBJ2-2; 7 positions match TRBD1. Germline trimming cut 10 bases from V and 5 bases from J; bases unmatched to any gene: 13. The CDR3 loop spans 15 amino acids. CDR3 sequence reads: CATTREQGYTGELFF. The DNA of the CDR3 is TGTGCCACCACGAGGGAACAGGGGTATACCGGGGAGCTGTTTTTT.

The sample holds a few counts of this clonotype. The rearrangement links TRBV11-2 to TRBJ2-7, with D perhaps matching TRBD1 (5 bases). CDR3 length: 14 amino acids. Germline CDR1 and CDR2: SGHAT and FQNNGV. Trimming removed 6 bases at V and 2 bases at J, with 14 bases between. This CDR3 reads CASSHNTGPYEQYV. The CDR3 DNA reads as TGTGCCAGCAGTCACAACACAGGCCCCTACGAGCAGTACGTC.

The J gene is TRBJ2-3, the V gene TRBV20-1; 14 nucleotides agree with TRBD2. This CDR3 is 18 amino acids long. Germline V gene sequence: CDR1 DFQATT, CDR2 SNEGSKA (reference sequence). The V segment lost 0 bases and the J segment 0 bases; nucleotides outside the gene matches: 5. This CDR3 reads CSARDLTSGGGSTDTQYF. DNA of the CDR3: TGCAGTGCTAGAGATCTGACTAGCGGGGGGGGGAGCACAGATACGCAGTATTTT.

This clonotype was detected only a few times. This sequence joins TRBV4-2 and TRBJ2-3; D perhaps matches TRBD1 (6 bases). V shed 4 bases and J shed 0 bases, with 11 bases lying between them. Germline V lookup: CDR1 LGHNA, CDR2 YNFKEQ. CDR3 length: 15 residues. CDR3 amino acids: CASSPETGSTDTQYF. In nucleotides, the CDR3 is TGTGCCAGCAGCCCGGAGACAGGAAGCACAGATACGCAGTATTTT.

The chain recombines TRBV6-2 or TRBV6-3 with TRBJ1-2; perhaps TRBD1 as D (5 bases). Per germline, CDR1 MNHEY and CDR2 SVGEGT. Trimming stripped 6 bases from V and 4 bases from J, with 12 bases between. CDR3 length: 13 residues. The CDR3 here is CASSTGTFYGYTF. The DNA of the CDR3 is TGTGCCAGCAGCACCGGGACTTTCTATGGCTACACCTTC.

This clonotype was seen at least ten times. The rearrangement links TRBV14 to TRBJ2-7; D may be TRBD1 (6 bases). V was pared by 1 base and J by 3 bases, with 16 bases between. The length of the CDR3 is 16 residues. The germline V gene has CDR1 SGHDN and CDR2 FVKESK. This CDR3 is CASSQGWIQGVYEQYV. Here the CDR3 DNA reads TGTGCCAGCAGCCAAGGTTGGATACAGGGTGTCTACGAGCAGTACGTC.

This clonotype was found a few times. The J gene is TRBJ2-1, the V gene TRBV7-2, with D possibly being TRBD1 (5 bases). Trimming cost V 8 bases and J 3 bases, with 8 bases left between them. The CDR3 runs 12 residues. The V gene's germline CDR1 is SGHTA and CDR2 FQGNSA. The CDR3 loop is CASGDSYNEQFF. CDR3 DNA: TGTGCCAGCGGAGACAGCTACAATGAGCAGTTCTTC.

The J gene is TRBJ1-2, the V gene TRBV6-5; no clear D. CDR1 and CDR2 from the germline V gene are MNHEY and SVGAGI. The CDR3 sequence is 17 residues long. Trimming removed 4 bases from V and 1 base from J, with 19 bases in between. CDR3 loop: CASSSTTNRFDNYGYTF. CDR3 in DNA: TGTGCCAGCAGTTCAACCACCAACCGCTTCGATAACTATGGCTACACCTTC.

This clonotype was counted between two and nine times. The gene calls are TRBV7-3 and TRBJ1-2; a possible D gene is TRBD1 (5 bases). The germline V and J ends were trimmed by 0 bases and 8 bases, with 19 bases remaining between them. Germline V gives CDR1 SGHTA, CDR2 FQGTGA. This CDR3 is 16 amino acids long. The DNA for the CDR3 is TGTGCCAGCAGCTTAACCCCTTCTGGGACCTCTATAGGCTACACCTTC. Translation gives CASSLTPSGTSIGYTF.

The table lists this clonotype with a few counts. This sequence joins TRBV7-2 and TRBJ2-3, with D uncertain. The CDR3 is 13 amino acids. Germline V lookup: CDR1 SGHTA, CDR2 FQGNSA. V lost 4 bases and J 8 bases, leaving 13 bases between the germline ends. This chain's CDR3 is CASSSKGWGTQYF. CDR3 in DNA: TGTGCCAGCAGCTCGAAAGGGTGGGGTACGCAGTATTTT.

The chain is built from TRBV20-1 and TRBJ2-7; TRBD1 matches 10 bases. The CDR3 extends over 14 amino acids. Per the germline V gene, CDR1 is DFQATT and CDR2 is SNEGSKA (reference sequence). J gave up 4 bases and V 3 bases, and 6 bases lay outside the gene matches. In DNA, the CDR3 is TGCAGTGCTAGTTCGGGACAGGGGTCGTACGAGCAGTACTTC. Its translation is CSASSGQGSYEQYF.

This clonotype was picked up many times. V gene TRBV9 combines with J gene TRBJ2-1; TRBD2 matches 7 bases. The CDR3 loop spans 17 amino acids. Germline trimming cut 0 bases from V and 0 bases from J; bases unmatched to any gene: 6. From germline, CDR1 is SGDLS and CDR2 YYNGEE. The chain's CDR3 is CASSVAGDYSSYNEQFF. CDR3 sequence (DNA): TGTGCCAGCAGCGTAGCCGGGGACTACAGCTCCTACAATGAGCAGTTCTTC.

This clonotype has only a few counts. Here the CDR3 DNA reads TGCAGTGCTAGAGGGGGTCCGAAGCAGCCCCAGCATTTT. Protein: CSARGGPKQPQHF. The V and J genes are TRBV20-1 and TRBJ1-5; no firm D call. V gave up 1 base and J gave up 7 bases, with 11 bases separating them. The CDR3 has 13 residues. Per the germline V gene, CDR1 is DFQATT and CDR2 is SNEGSKA (reference sequence).

This clonotype was recorded a few times. V is TRBV7-2 and J is TRBJ2-2; TRBD1 matches at 8 bases. CDR3 size: 14 residues. Looked up from germline, CDR1 is SGHTA and CDR2 is FQGNSA. V trimming: 8 bases; J trimming: 2 bases; junction bases outside the gene matches: 4. This CDR3 reads CASGTGGNTGELFF. DNA for the CDR3: TGTGCCAGCGGTACAGGGGGAAACACCGGGGAGCTGTTTTTT.

The gene calls are TRBV5-6 and TRBJ2-4; possible D gene TRBD2, 5 bases. CDR1 and CDR2 (germline): SGHDT, YYEEEE. Trimming took off 4 bases at V and 3 bases at J, with 17 bases between the two ends. This CDR3 is 16 amino acids long. This chain's CDR3 is CASSNLAPVVKNIQYF. The CDR3 DNA is TGTGCCAGCAGCAACCTAGCCCCCGTCGTCAAAAACATTCAGTACTTC. Using reference TRBV5-6 and TRBJ2-4 for the parts outside the CDR3, the full variable domain is DAGVTQSPTHLIKTRGQQVTLRCSPKSGHDTVSWYQQALGQGPQFIFQYYEEEERQRGNFPDRFSGHQFPNYSSELNVNALLLGDSALYLCASSNLAPVVKNIQYFGAGTRLSVL.

This chain's CDR3 is CASSLTAMAISEAFF. The CDR3 bases are TGTGCCAGCAGCTTAACGGCGATGGCAATTAGTGAAGCTTTCTTT. The rearrangement uses TRBV7-3 and TRBJ1-1, with D hard to call. V was clipped by 0 bases and J by 7 bases, with 15 bases between them. CDR3 size: 15 residues. Germline lookup yields CDR1 SGHTA and CDR2 FQGTGA.